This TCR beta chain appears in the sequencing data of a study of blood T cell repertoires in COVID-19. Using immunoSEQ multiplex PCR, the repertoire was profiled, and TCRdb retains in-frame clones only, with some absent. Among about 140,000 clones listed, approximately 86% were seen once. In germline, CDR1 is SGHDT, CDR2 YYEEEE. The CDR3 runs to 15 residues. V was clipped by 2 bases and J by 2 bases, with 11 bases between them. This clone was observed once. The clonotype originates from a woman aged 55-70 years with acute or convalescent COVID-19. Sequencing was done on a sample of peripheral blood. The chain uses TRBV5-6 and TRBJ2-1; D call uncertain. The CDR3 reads CASSFQSHTYNEQFF. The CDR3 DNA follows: TGTGCCAGCAGCTTTCAATCCCACACCTACAATGAGCAGTTCTTC.